This TCR beta chain was profiled in a study of blood T cell repertoires in COVID-19 (dated by TCRdb to about 2020). At the level of the whole study: Samples covering the acute and convalescent phases of COVID-19 were provided by collaborators in the United States, Italy and Spain. The prospective study material was composed of cDNA or gDNA derived from T cells, B-cell-depleted T cells, or PBMCs. The dataset comprised deeply sampled blood TCRbeta repertoires from subjects exposed to, actively infected with, or recovered from COVID-19. The repertoires were released in a freely available public database meant as a resource for research on the immune response to SARS-CoV-2. The samples were drawn from the first 160 participants of the ongoing ImmuneRACE study and from over 950 subjects provided by 6 global collaborators. Nearly every sample came with metadata listing a de-identified subject ID, COVID-19 status, age in years and sex. HLA class I and class II types, where available, came from metadata supplied by the sample provider rather than from assay-based typing. The investigation overall reported the following: The amount of clinical and demographic metadata varied by source and participant and was provided uncurated.

Points on this clone: Its antigen specificity is not known. No clone much larger than this one lies a single base away; base qualities are absent.

In the prospective study, participants were 18 to 89 years old, resided in about two dozen geographic areas of the United States, and were enrolled through a virtual design. In the prospective study, cohorts were assigned on the basis of participant-reported clinical history obtained from a screening survey and a study questionnaire. For ImmuneRACE Cohort 3, a participant was defined as recovered based on two consecutive negative NP/OP PCR tests, clearance by a healthcare professional, or resolution of symptoms. Each participant in the prospective study had whole blood, serum and a nasopharyngeal or oropharyngeal swab collected by mobile phlebotomists. Prospective study participants could optionally give additional blood draws and questionnaires over a roughly 2-month period. Before DNA extraction, prospective study blood samples were shipped either frozen or at room temperature. TCRbeta CDR3 regions were amplified from genomic DNA by means of the immunoSEQ Assay, a bias-controlled multiplex PCR. The original pipeline was this. The number of nucleated cells in each sample was estimated from the amplification of reference gene primers within the assay. To quantify the absolute abundance of each unique TCRbeta CDR3 rearrangement, sequence reads were collapsed and filtered. For each sample, productive Simpson clonality was calculated by taking the square root of Simpson's diversity index across productive rearrangements. TCRdb retrieved this table from immuneACCESS and kept in-frame rearrangements only. Not all clones are present; in checked studies, unresolved V genes account for under half, and no reason is known for the remainder. V and J calls and clone size are given by that table; D and trimming were obtained from the DNA. This sample holds about 140,000 clones; around 87% were observed only once. The ten largest clones add up to around 11% of the sample.

A distance of 8 bases separates the germline ends of V and J, which lose 6 bases and 0 bases respectively. The cysteine opens and the phenylalanine closes a CDR3 of 14 amino acids. The read is trimmed to its CDR3 DNA, 42 bases read in frame from base 1. Looking up the germline V gene (reference sequence) yields CDR1 LNHDA and CDR2 SQIVND. The receptor chain draws on TRBV19 and TRBJ1-4; there is no confident call for the D gene. The sequence came from a man in his sixties who had recovered from COVID-19. Sequenced sample: PBMCs or T cells enriched from blood (not recorded which). The nucleotide sequence is TGTGCCAGTAGCGTGCGTCCAACTAATGAAAAACTGTTTTTT. Its protein product is CASSVRPTNEKLFF.